These T cell receptor beta chains were read from a single sample in a study of blood T cell repertoires in COVID-19. Libraries were prepared by immunoSEQ multiplex PCR; TCRdb keeps only in-frame clonotypes and omits some of them. The sample has 200,000 to 250,000 clones; just over 90% are singletons. Sequencing was carried out using peripheral blood. These receptors all stem from a man aged 30 to 39 with acute or convalescent COVID-19. Each CDR3 is given without its conserved first and last residue. The D gene is left open where the match is weak.

CDR3 protein	CDR3 length	D gene	V gene	J gene
ASRPLRDPTDTQY	13	.	TRBV7-9	TRBJ2-3
ASSQVQGYSTNEKLF	15	.	TRBV3-1/TRBV3-2	TRBJ1-4
ASSLWRRETQY	11	.	TRBV27	TRBJ2-5
ASSEGQEAYEQY	12	TRBD1	TRBV6-1	TRBJ2-7
ASSLGAANSPLH	12	.	TRBV5-1	TRBJ1-6
ASGTVNTEAF	10	.	TRBV7-9	TRBJ1-1
ASSFGRATYEQY	12	.	TRBV5-5	TRBJ2-7
ASSLAGGRTDTQY	13	TRBD2	TRBV5-1	TRBJ2-3
SASVRRERDGYT	12	.	TRBV20-1	TRBJ1-2
ASSVTFDSSLGYT	13	.	TRBV9	TRBJ1-2
ASRDRVGTGELF	12	TRBD1	TRBV6-5	TRBJ2-2
ASSQVPGSEQY	11	.	TRBV14	TRBJ2-7
ASSSGTDYINTEAF	14	.	TRBV7-2	TRBJ1-1
ASRKQGGDYGYT	12	TRBD1	TRBV25-1	TRBJ1-2
ASGLGGAGNTIY	12	.	TRBV12-5	TRBJ1-3
ASSSTGAGNTIY	12	TRBD1	TRBV27	TRBJ1-3
ASSSEGTEAF	10	.	TRBV6-5	TRBJ1-1
ASSRDSYEQY	10	.	TRBV28	TRBJ2-7
ASSRDRGAYEQY	12	TRBD1	TRBV27	TRBJ2-7
ASRKTGVSSYNSPLH	15	TRBD1	TRBV13	TRBJ1-6
ASSQARTGHTYEQY	14	TRBD1	TRBV3-1/TRBV3-2	TRBJ2-7
ASRGQAPLNSPLH	13	TRBD1	TRBV6-5	TRBJ1-6
ASSLFGGQRKETQY	14	.	TRBV5-6	TRBJ2-5
ASSIPRGGVETQY	13	TRBD2	TRBV28	TRBJ2-5